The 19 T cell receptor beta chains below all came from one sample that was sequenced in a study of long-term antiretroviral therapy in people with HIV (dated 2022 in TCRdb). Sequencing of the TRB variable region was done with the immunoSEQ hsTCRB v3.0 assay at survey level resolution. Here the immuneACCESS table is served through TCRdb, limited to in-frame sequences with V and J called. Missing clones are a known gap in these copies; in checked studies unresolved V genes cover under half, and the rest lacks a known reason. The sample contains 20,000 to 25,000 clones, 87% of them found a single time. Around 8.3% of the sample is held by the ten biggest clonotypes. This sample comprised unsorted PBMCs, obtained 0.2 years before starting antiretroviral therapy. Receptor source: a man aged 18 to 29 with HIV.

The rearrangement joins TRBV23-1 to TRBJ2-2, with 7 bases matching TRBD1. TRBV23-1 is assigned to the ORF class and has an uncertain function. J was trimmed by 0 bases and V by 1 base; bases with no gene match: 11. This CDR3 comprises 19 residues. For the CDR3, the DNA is TGCGCCAGCAGTCAATGGAACAGGGGACCTCCTTCGAACACCGGGGAGCTGTTTTTT. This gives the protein CASSQWNRGPPSNTGELFF.

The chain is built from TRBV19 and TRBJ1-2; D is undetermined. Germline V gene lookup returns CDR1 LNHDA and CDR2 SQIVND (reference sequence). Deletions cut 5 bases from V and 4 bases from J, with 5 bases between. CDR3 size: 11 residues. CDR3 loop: CASSWPYGYTF. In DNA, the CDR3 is TGTGCCAGTAGTTGGCCCTATGGCTACACCTTC.

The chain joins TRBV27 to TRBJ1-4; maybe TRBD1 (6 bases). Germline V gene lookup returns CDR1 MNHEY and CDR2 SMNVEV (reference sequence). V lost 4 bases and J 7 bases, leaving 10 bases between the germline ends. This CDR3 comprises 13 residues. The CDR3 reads CASSSPGVEKLFF. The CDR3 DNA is TGTGCCAGCAGTTCCCCAGGGGTTGAAAAACTGTTTTTT.

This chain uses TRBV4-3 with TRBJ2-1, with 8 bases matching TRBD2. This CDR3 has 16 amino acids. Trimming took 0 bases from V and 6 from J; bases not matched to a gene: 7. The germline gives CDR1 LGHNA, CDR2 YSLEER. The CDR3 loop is CASSQEVSGTINEQFF. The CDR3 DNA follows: TGCGCCAGCAGCCAAGAAGTTAGCGGGACTATCAATGAGCAGTTCTTC.

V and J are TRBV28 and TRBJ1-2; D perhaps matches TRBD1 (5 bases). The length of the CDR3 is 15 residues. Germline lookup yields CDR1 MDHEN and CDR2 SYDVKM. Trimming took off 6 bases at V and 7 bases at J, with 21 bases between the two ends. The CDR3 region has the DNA TGTGCCAGCAGCGCTTCCCTCGGTGGTGGGACTGGCTACACCTTC. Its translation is CASSASLGGGTGYTF.

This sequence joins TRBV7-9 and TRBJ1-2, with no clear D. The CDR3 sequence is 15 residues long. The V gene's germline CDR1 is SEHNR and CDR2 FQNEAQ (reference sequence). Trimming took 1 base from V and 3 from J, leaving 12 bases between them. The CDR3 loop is CASSLESRGYYGYTF. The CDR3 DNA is TGTGCCAGCAGCTTAGAGTCACGAGGCTACTATGGCTACACCTTC. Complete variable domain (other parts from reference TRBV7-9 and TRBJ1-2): DTGVSQNPRHKITKRGQNVTFRCDPISEHNRLYWYRQTLGQGPEFLTYFQNEAQLEKSRLLSDRFSAERPKGSFSTLEIQRTEQGDSAMYLCASSLESRGYYGYTFGSGTRLTVV.

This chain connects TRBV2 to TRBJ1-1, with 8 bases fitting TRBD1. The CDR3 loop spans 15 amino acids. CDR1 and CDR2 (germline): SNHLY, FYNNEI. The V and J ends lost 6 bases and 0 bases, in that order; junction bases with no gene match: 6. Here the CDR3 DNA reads TGTGCCAGCAGCGGACAGGGCGGGATGAACACTGAAGCTTTCTTT. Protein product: CASSGQGGMNTEAFF.

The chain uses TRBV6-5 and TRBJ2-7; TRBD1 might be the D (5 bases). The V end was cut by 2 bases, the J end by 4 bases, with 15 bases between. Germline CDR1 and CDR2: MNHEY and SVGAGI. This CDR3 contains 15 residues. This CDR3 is CASSYGAARKYEQYF. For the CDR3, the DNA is TGTGCCAGCAGTTACGGGGCAGCCAGAAAATACGAGCAGTACTTC.

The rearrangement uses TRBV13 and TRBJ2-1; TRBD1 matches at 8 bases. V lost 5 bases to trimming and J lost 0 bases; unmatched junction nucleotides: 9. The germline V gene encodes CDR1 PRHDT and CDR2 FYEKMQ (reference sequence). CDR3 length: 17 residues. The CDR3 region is CASSEGQGSSSYNEQFF. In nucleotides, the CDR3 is TGTGCCAGCAGCGAAGGACAGGGCTCGAGCTCCTACAATGAGCAGTTCTTC.

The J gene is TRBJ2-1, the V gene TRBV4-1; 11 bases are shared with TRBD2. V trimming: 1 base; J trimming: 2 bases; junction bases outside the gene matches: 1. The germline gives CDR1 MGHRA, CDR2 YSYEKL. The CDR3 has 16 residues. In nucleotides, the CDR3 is TGCGCCAGCAGCCAAGCTAGCGGGAGGCCCTACAATGAGCAGTTCTTC. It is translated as CASSQASGRPYNEQFF.

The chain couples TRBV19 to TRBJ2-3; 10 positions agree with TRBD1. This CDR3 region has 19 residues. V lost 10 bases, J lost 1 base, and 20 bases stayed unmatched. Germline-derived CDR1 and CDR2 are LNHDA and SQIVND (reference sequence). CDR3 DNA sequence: TGTGCCAAACAGAGAGGTCGGGACAGGGGAAAGGTTCGCACAGATACGCAGTATTTT. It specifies CAKQRGRDRGKVRTDTQYF.

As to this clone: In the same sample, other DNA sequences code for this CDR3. The CDR3 DNA is TGTGCCAGTAGTTCGAACGAGGAGCGCACTGAAGCTTTCTTT. Amino acids: CASSSNEERTEAFF. V gene TRBV19 combines with J gene TRBJ1-1; D is undetermined. V lost 5 bases and J 4 bases, leaving 14 bases between the germline ends. Per the germline V gene, CDR1 is LNHDA and CDR2 is SQIVND (reference sequence). The CDR3 extends over 14 amino acids.

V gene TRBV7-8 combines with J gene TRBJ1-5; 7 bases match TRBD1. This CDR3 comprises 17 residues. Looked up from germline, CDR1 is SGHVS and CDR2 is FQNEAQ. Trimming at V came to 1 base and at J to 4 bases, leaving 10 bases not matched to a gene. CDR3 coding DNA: TGTGCCAGCAGCTTAGTACCGGGACAGCCGAAAAATCAGCCCCAGCATTTT. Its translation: CASSLVPGQPKNQPQHF.

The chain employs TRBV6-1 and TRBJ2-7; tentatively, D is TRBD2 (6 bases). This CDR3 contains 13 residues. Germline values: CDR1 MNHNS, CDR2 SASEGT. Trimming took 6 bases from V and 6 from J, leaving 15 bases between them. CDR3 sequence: CASRETGDAEQYF. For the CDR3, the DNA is TGTGCCAGCAGAGAAACGGGAGACGCCGAGCAGTACTTC.

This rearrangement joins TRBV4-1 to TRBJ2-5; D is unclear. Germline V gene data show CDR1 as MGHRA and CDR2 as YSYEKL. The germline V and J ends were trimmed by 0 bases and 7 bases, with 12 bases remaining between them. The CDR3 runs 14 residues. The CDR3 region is CASSQDERPGTQYF. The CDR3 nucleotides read TGCGCCAGCAGCCAAGACGAGCGACCTGGGACCCAGTACTTC.

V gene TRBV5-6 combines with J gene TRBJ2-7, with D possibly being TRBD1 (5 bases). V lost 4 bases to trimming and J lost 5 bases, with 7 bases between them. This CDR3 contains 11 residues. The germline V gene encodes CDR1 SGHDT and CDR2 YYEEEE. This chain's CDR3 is CASSLTDEQYF. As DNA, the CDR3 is TGTGCCAGCAGCCTGACAGACGAGCAGTACTTC.

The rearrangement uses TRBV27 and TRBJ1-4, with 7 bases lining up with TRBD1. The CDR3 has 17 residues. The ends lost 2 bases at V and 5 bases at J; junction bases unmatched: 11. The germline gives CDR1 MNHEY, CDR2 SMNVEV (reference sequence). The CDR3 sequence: CASSLEGGGRGNEKLFF. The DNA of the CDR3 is TGTGCCAGCAGTTTAGAGGGGGGGGGCAGGGGGAATGAAAAACTGTTTTTT.

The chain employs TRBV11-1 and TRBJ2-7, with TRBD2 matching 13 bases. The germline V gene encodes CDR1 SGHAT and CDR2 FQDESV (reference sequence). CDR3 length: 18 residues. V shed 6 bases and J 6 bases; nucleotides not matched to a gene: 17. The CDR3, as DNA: TGTGCCAGCAGTATCGGGACTAGCGGGATGGTTCGGGTAAGCGAGCAGTACTTC. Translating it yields CASSIGTSGMVRVSEQYF.

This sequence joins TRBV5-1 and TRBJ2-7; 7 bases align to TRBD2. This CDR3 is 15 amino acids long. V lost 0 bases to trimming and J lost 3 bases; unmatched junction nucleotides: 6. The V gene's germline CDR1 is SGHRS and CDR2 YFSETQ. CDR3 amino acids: CASSLVLADNYEQYF. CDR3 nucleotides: TGCGCCAGCAGCTTGGTGCTAGCGGACAACTACGAGCAGTACTTC.